This entry lists 4 T cell receptor beta chains sequenced from one sample in a study of cytomegalovirus exposure and HLA in healthy donors. PCR involved 60 Vbeta and 13 Jbeta primers. Measured with immunoSEQ multiplex PCR; TCRdb has only the in-frame clones, and not every one. The table shows around 100,000 clones, with about 83% occurring only once. Sequenced sample: PBMCs. These receptors originate from a female donor in good health and CMV-seropositive.

This clone was detected a few times. The J gene is TRBJ1-3, the V gene TRBV5-5; perhaps TRBD1 as D (6 bases). Looked up from germline, CDR1 is SGHKS and CDR2 is YYEKEE (reference sequence). The CDR3 runs to 15 residues. V lost 0 bases and J 2 bases, leaving 9 bases between the germline ends. The CDR3 DNA reads TGTGCCAGCAGCTTGGGATCAGGGGCTGGAAACACCATATATTTT. This codes for CASSLGSGAGNTIYF.

The V and J genes are TRBV6-5 and TRBJ2-3, with a possible D match to TRBD1 (5 bases). CDR1 is MNHEY and CDR2 is SVGAGI in the germline V gene. The CDR3 consists of 16 residues. The ends were cut back, 0 bases at V and 2 bases at J, with 12 bases in the middle. The CDR3 coding sequence is TGTGCCAGCAGTTACTCCGGAAAGGGGCCCACAGATACGCAGTATTTT. Translating it yields CASSYSGKGPTDTQYF.

The chain joins TRBV20-1 to TRBJ2-3, with D possibly matching TRBD2 (5 bases). The germline CDR1 and CDR2 sequences are DFQATT and SNEGSKA (reference sequence). The CDR3 is 11 residues long. Trimming removed 5 bases from V and 6 bases from J, with 9 bases in between. This CDR3 reads CSAGEQDTQYF. CDR3 coding DNA: TGCAGTGCTGGGGAGCAGGATACGCAGTATTTT.

About this clone: The junction does not match germline at one end; this may be a read error. Here the CDR3 reads CASSHRGSKTGELFF. The CDR3 DNA is TGTGCCAGTAGCCACAGGGGCTCGAAAACCGGGGAGCTGTTTTTT. The V call is TRBV19, the J call TRBJ2-2; TRBD1 matches 7 bases. The CDR3 consists of 15 residues. CDR1 LNHDA and CDR2 SQIVND come from the germline V gene (reference sequence).